The T cell receptor (beta chain) under discussion was sequenced for a study of blood T cell repertoires in COVID-19. The wider study: From the United States, Italy and Spain came samples of acute and convalescent COVID-19. Sample material is recorded as cDNA or gDNA derived from T cells, B-cell-depleted T cells, or PBMCs.

Germline-derived CDR1 and CDR2 are MNHEY and SMNVEV (reference sequence). The CDR3 runs 13 residues. Trimming stripped 7 bases from V and 5 bases from J, with 13 bases between. Authors' data handling: Counts of nucleated cells, estimated from reference gene primer amplification, were obtained. TCRdb keeps only in-frame clones here, not all; method: immunoSEQ multiplex PCR. That table furnishes V, J and clone size, whereas the DNA furnished D and trimming. The data contain roughly 200,000 clones, around nine tenths of them seen just once; the ten biggest clones take up about 6.8%. The rearrangement links TRBV27 to TRBJ2-3; D is uncertain. This receptor was taken from a woman in her thirties or forties who had recovered from COVID-19. Sequenced sample: peripheral blood. The CDR3, as DNA: TGTGCCAGCACCTACACCGGAGTAGATACGCAGTATTTT. Residues: CASTYTGVDTQYF.